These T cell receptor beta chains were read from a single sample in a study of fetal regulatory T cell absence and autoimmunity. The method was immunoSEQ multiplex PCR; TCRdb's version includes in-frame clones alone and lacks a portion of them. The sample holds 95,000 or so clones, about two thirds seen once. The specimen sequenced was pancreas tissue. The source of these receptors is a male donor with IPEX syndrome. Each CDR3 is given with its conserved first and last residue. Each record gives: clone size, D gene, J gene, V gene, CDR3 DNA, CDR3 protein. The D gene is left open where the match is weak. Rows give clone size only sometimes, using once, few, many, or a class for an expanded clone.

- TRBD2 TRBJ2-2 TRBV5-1 TGCGCCAGCAGCGGGGGACTAGCGAACACCGGGGAGCTGTTTTTT CASSGGLANTGELFF
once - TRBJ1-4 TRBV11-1 TGTGCCAGCAGCTTGGACACAACTAATGAAAAACTGTTTTTT CASSLDTTNEKLFF
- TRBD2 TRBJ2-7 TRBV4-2 TGTGCCAGCAGCCAAGAAGACGGGAGGGCCCCCCACGAGCAGTACTTC CASSQEDGRAPHEQYF
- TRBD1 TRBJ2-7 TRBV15 TGTGCCACCAGCACAGGGGGCTACGAGCAGTACTTC CATSTGGYEQYF
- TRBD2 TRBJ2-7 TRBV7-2 TGTGCCAGCAGCTTAGCGGGCGGGAGGGGAGCCTACGAGCAGTACTTC CASSLAGGRGAYEQYF
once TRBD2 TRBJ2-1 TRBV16 TGTGCCAGCAGCCATGAGACTAGCGGGGCGGGTGAGCAGTTCTTC CASSHETSGAGEQFF
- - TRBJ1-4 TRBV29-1 TGCAGCGTTACTTCTTTCAGGTCGGGGGAAAAACTGTTTTTT CSVTSFRSGEKLFF
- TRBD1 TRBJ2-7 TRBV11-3 TGTGCCAGCAGCCCCCGACAGGGGGCCTACGAGCAGTACTTC CASSPRQGAYEQYF
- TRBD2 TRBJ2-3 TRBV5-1 TGCGCCAGCAGCGCGGAGCGGGGGGGGATCACAGATACGCAGTATTTT CASSAERGGITDTQYF
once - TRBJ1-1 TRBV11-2 TGTGCCAGCAGCTTAGAGGGGGTAGACACTGAAGCTTTCTTT CASSLEGVDTEAFF
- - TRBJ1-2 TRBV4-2 TGTGCCAGCAGCCAAGAGGGGGGGGACGGAGCTAACTATGGCTACACCTTC CASSQEGGDGANYGYTF
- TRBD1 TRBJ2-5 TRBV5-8 TGTGCCAGCAGCTCCGGGACAGGGGGTCAAGAGACCCAGTACTTC CASSSGTGGQETQYF
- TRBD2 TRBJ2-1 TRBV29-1 TGCAGCGTTGATTCGCGGGAGGACCCCTACAATGAGCAGTTCTTC CSVDSREDPYNEQFF
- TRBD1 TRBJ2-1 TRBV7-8 TGTGCCAGCAGCTTAGCGCACGGGACAGCATACAATGAGCAGTTCTTC CASSLAHGTAYNEQFF
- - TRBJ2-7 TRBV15 TGTGCCACCAGCGCCCGACTAGGGAGAACCTACGAGCAGTACTTC CATSARLGRTYEQYF
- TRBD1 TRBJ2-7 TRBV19 TGTGCCAGTAGTATCCGCGGACAGGTAGCCTACGAGCAGTACTTC CASSIRGQVAYEQYF
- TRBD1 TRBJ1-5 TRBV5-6 TGTGCCAGCAGCTTTGGACAGGGGAATCAGCCCCAGCATTTT CASSFGQGNQPQHF
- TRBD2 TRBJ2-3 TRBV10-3 TGTGCCATCAGTGAGTCGTGGGCGGGGGTCCCAGATACGCAGTATTTT CAISESWAGVPDTQYF
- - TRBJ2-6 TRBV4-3 TGCGCCAGCAGCCAATATCCCCACCAGTCTGGGGCCAACGTCCTGACTTTC CASSQYPHQSGANVLTF
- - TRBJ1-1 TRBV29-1 TGCAGCGTTGAATCTGGCGCTGGGGTTTTAACTTTCTTT CSVESGAGVLTFF
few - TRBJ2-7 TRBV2 TGTGCCAGCAGTGAACAAACCTACGAGCAGTACTTC CASSEQTYEQYF
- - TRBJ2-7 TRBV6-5 TGTGCCAGCAGTTGGGACAACTCCTACGAGCAGTACTTC CASSWDNSYEQYF
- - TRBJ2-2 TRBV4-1 TGCGCCAGCAGCCCGCGGACCTACCTGAACACCGGGGAGCTGTTTTTT CASSPRTYLNTGELFF
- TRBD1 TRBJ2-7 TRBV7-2 TGTGCCAGCAGCTTAGGGACAGGCTACGAGCAGTACTTC CASSLGTGYEQYF
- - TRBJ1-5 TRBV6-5 TGTGCCAGCAGTCAGACAGGCAATCAGCCCCAGCATTTT CASSQTGNQPQHF
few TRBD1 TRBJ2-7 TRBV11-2 TGTGCCAGCAGCCTCGGGACAGCCTACGAGCAGTACTTC CASSLGTAYEQYF
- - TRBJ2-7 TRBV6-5 TGTGCCAGCAGACCCCAGGGGGGGGTCTACGAGCAGTACTTC CASRPQGGVYEQYF
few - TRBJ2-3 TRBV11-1 TGTGCCAGCAGCTTAAGTTCCGAGGATACGCAGTATTTT CASSLSSEDTQYF
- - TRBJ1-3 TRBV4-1 TGCGCCAGCAGCCTATCGCCTTGGGGCCGAAGCTCTGGAAACACCATATATTTT CASSLSPWGRSSGNTIYF
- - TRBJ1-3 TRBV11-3 TGTGCCAGCAGCTTAAGTCGGTGGGGGGACCCCTCTGGAAACACCATATATTTT CASSLSRWGDPSGNTIYF
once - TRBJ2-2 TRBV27 TGTGCCAGCAGTTTTCCCGGGGAGCTGTTTTTT CASSFPGELFF
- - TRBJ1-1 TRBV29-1 TGCAGCGTCGAAGTGGATCAGGAGGTGAACACTGAAGCTTTCTTT CSVEVDQEVNTEAFF
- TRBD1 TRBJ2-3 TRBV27 TGTGCCAGCAGAAAACAGGGGGCGCGGACAGATACGCAGTATTTT CASRKQGARTDTQYF
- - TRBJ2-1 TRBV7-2 TGTGCCAGCAGCTTACGGGCTAGGGGGGCGCTTTACGATGAGCAGTTCTTC CASSLRARGALYDEQFF
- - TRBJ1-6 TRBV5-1 TGCGCCAGCAGCTTGGCCCCGAGAGAGATCAATAATTCACCCCTCCACTTT CASSLAPREINNSPLHF
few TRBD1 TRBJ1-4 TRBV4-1 TGCGCCAGCAGCCTAATCTCCGGGACAGGGGGTGAAAAACTGTTTTTT CASSLISGTGGEKLFF
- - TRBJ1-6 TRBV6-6 TGTGCCAGCAGTTACTCCGGGCAGGGCGGTTCACCCCTCCACTTT CASSYSGQGGSPLHF
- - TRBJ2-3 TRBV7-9 TGTGCCAGCAGCTGGGGTCAAGATACGCAGTATTTT CASSWGQDTQYF
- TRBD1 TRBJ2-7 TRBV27 TGTGCCAGCAGTTTAGGGACAGGGTACGAGCAGTACTTC CASSLGTGYEQYF
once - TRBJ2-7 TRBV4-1 TGCGCCAGCAGCCAAGGAGACAACACTTACGAGCAGTACTTC CASSQGDNTYEQYF
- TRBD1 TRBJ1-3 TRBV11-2 TGTGCCAGCAGCCGCAGGACAGGGTTAGGTGGAAACACCATATATTTT CASSRRTGLGGNTIYF
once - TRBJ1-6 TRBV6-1 TGTGCCAGCAGTGCGGGGGGGTGGGATTCACCCCTCCACTTT CASSAGGWDSPLHF
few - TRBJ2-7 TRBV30 TGTGCCTGGAGCACAGGGTTTGGGTCCCCCTACGAGCAGTACTTC CAWSTGFGSPYEQYF
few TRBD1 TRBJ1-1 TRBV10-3 TGTGCCATCAAATCCCAGGGGGATATCACTGAAGCTTTCTTT CAIKSQGDITEAFF
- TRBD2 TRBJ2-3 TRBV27 TGTGCCAGCAGCGAGGGACTAAGTTTCACAGATACGCAGTATTTT CASSEGLSFTDTQYF
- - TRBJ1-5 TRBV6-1 TGTGCCAGCAGGCCGCCTAATCAGCCCCAGCATTTT CASRPPNQPQHF
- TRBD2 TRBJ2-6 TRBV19 TGTGCCAGTAGTATCCCTAGCGGGGAGTTTGGGGCCAACGTCCTGACTTTC CASSIPSGEFGANVLTF
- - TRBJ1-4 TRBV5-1 TGCGCCAGCAGCTTGGGGGGAACTAATGAAAAACTGTTTTTT CASSLGGTNEKLFF
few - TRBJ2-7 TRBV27 TGTGCCAGCAGTTTCGGACTCGGGTACGAGCAGTACTTC CASSFGLGYEQYF
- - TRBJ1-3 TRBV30 TGTGCCTGGAGTGTAGACGTTGGAAACACCATATATTTT CAWSVDVGNTIYF
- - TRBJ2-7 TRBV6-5 TGTGCCAGCAGTTACTCTAGAAACCGCCCCTACGAGCAGTACTTC CASSYSRNRPYEQYF
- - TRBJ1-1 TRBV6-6 TGTGCCAGCAGTTACTCGTGGGGGCGTAACACTGAAGCTTTCTTT CASSYSWGRNTEAFF
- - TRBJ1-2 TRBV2 TGTGCCAATCCGACGGAAAACTATGGCTACACCTTC CANPTENYGYTF
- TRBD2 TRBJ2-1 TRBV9 TGTGCCAGCAGTGTAGCGGGAGTAGGCTACAATGAGCAGTTCTTC CASSVAGVGYNEQFF
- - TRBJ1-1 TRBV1 TGCACCAGCAGCCAAGATAGCGCCAGGGTAGACACTGAAGCTTTCTTT CTSSQDSARVDTEAFF
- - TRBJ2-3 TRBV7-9 TGTGCCAGCAGTTCCGAACTAGTTGGCACAGATACGCAGTATTTT CASSSELVGTDTQYF
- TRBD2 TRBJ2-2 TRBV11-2 TGTGCCAGCAGCTACCCTAGCGGGAAATACACCGGGGAGCTGTTTTTT CASSYPSGKYTGELFF
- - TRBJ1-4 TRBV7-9 TGTGCCAGCGGCCTTGGGACTGAAAAACTGTTTTTT CASGLGTEKLFF
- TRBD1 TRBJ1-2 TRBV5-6 TGTGCCAGCAGCTTGGGACAGGGGGAGATATATGGCTACACCTTC CASSLGQGEIYGYTF